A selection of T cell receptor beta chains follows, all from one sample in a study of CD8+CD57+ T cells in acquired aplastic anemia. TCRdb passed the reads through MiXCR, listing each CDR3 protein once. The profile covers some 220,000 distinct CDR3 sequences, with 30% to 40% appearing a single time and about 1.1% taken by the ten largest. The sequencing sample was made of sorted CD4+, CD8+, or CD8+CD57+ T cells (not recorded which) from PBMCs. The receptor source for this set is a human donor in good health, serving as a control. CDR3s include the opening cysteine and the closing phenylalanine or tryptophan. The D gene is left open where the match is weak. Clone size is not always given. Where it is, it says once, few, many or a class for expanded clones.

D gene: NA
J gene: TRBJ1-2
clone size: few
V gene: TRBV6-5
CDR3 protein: CASSWGGAGYGYTF
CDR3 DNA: TGTGCCAGCAGTTGGGGGGGGGCGGGGTATGGCTACACCTTC

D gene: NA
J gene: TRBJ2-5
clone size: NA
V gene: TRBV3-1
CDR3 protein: CASSPGHVQETQYF
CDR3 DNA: TGTGCCAGCAGCCCAGGACACGTACAAGAGACCCAGTACTTC

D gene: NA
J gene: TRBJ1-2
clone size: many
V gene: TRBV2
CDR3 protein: CASTVAPTSYGYTF
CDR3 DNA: TGTGCCAGCACGGTGGCCCCAACAAGCTATGGCTACACCTTC

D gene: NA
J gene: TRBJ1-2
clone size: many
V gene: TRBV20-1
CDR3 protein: CSARESAYYGYTF
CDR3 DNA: TGCAGTGCTAGAGAGTCAGCCTACTATGGCTACACCTTC

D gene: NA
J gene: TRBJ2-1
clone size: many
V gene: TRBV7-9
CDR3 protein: CASSLVANEQFF
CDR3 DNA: TGTGCCAGCAGCTTAGTAGCCAATGAGCAGTTCTTC

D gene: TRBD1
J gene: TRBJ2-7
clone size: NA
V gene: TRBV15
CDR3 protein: CATSRGTGVTYEQYF
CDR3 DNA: TGTGCCACCAGCAGAGGGACAGGCGTTACCTACGAGCAGTACTTC

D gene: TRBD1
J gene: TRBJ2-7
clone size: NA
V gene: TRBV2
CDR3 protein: CASRRGTGQGGYEQYF
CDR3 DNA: TGTGCCAGCAGGAGAGGCACCGGACAGGGGGGGTATGAGCAGTACTTC

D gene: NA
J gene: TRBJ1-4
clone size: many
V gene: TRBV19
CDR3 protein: CASSSLSTNEKLFF
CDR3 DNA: TGTGCCAGTAGTTCCCTCTCAACTAATGAAAAACTGTTTTTT

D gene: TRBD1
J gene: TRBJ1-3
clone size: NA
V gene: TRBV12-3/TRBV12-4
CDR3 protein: CASSPQGAQVGNTIYF
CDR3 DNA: TGTGCCAGCAGCCCACAGGGGGCGCAGGTTGGAAACACCATATATTTT

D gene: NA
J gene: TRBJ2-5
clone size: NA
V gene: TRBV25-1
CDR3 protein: CASSEGRRGTQYF
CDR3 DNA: TGTGCCAGCAGTGAGGGCCGACGGGGGACCCAGTACTTC

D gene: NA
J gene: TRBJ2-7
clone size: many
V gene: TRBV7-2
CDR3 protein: CASSLSRDEQYF
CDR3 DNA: TGTGCCAGCAGCTTATCAAGGGACGAGCAGTACTTC

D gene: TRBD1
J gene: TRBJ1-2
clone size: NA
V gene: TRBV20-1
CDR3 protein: CSASRNTGDSGYTF
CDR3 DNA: TGCAGTGCTAGCCGCAATACAGGGGATTCCGGCTACACCTTC

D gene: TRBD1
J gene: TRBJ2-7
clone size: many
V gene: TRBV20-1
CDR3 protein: CSALDRQGADDEQYF
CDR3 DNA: TGCAGTGCCCTCGATAGACAGGGGGCTGACGACGAGCAGTACTTC

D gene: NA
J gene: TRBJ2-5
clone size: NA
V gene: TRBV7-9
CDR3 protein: CASSPSGAETQYF
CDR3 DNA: TGTGCTAGCAGCCCATCAGGGGCAGAGACCCAGTACTTC

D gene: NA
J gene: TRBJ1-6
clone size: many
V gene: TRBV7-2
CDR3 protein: CASSFDRSNNSPLHF
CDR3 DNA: TGTGCCAGCAGCTTCGACAGATCAAATAATTCACCCCTCCACTTT

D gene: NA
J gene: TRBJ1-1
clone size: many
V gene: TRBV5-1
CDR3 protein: CASSLVAGNTEAFF
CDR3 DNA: TGCGCCAGCAGCTTGGTAGCGGGGAACACTGAAGCTTTCTTT

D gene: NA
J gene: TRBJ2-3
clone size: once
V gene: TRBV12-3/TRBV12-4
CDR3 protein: CASSLMGLGADTQYF
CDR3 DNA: TGTGCCAGCAGTTTAATGGGTTTGGGGGCAGATACGCAGTATTTT

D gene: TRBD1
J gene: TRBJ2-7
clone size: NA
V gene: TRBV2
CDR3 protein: CAGPPTGGDEQYF
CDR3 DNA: TGTGCCGGCCCCCCGACAGGGGGTGACGAGCAGTACTTC

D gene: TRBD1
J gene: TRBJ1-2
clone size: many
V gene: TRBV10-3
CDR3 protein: CAIGGGAGTGNGYTF
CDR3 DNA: TGTGCCATCGGGGGGGGGGCCGGGACAGGGAACGGCTACACCTTC

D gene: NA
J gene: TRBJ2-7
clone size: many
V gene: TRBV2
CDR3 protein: CASSVAGLVEQYF
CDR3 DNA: TGTGCCAGCAGTGTGGCAGGGTTGGTCGAGCAGTACTTC

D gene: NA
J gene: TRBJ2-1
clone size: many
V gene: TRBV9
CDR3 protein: CASNARGHNEQFF
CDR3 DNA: TGTGCCAGCAACGCCCGGGGACACAATGAGCAGTTCTTC

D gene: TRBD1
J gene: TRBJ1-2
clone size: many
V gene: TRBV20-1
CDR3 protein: CSAPGQGVYGYTF
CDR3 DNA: TGCAGTGCTCCGGGACAGGGGGTGTATGGCTACACCTTC

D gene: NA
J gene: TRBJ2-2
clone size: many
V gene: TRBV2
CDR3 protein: CASEGKGTGELFF
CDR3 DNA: TGTGCCAGTGAGGGGAAGGGCACCGGGGAGCTGTTTTTT

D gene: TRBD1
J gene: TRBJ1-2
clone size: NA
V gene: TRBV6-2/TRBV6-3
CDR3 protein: CASSYPDRASNSGYTF
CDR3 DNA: TGTGCCAGCAGTTACCCGGACAGGGCCTCAAACTCTGGCTACACCTTC